This T cell receptor (beta chain) was retrieved from a study of CD8+CD57+ T cells in acquired aplastic anemia. Sequencing was done on patients that had shown CD8+CD57+ cell expansion by flow cytometry. This clonotype has more than one count but fewer than ten. Both TCR beta VDJ combination and CDR3 sequence profiling were carried out. Genomic DNA was the template for this profiling. TCRdb re-analysed the reads in MiXCR, keeping a single row per CDR3 protein. In the table there are approximately 180,000 distinct CDR3 sequences, around half of which are singletons. The sequencing sample was made of sorted CD4+, CD8+, or CD8+CD57+ T cells (not recorded which) from PBMCs. The TCR originated in a human donor with aplastic anemia.

CDR3 region: CATFFGTGLDEQYF. The CDR3 region has the DNA TGTGCCACGTTCTTTGGGACAGGGTTGGACGAGCAGTACTTC. The chain has TRBV25-1 and TRBJ2-7; 9 positions agree with TRBD1. The V gene's germline CDR1 is MGHDK and CDR2 SYGVNS. V shed 10 bases, J shed 5 bases, and the junction held 12 bases outside the gene matches. The CDR3 is 14 amino acids.